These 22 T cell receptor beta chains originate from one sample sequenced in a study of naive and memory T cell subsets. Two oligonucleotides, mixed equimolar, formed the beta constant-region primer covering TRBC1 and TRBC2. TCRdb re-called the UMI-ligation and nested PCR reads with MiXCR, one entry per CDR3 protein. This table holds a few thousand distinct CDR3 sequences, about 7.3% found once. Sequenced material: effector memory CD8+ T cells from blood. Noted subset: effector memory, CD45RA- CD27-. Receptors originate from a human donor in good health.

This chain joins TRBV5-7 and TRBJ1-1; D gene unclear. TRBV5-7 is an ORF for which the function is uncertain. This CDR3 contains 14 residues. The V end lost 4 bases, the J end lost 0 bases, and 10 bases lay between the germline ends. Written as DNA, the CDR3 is TGTGCCAGCAGCCCCCACACTTTGAACACTGAAGCTTTCTTT. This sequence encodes CASSPHTLNTEAFF.

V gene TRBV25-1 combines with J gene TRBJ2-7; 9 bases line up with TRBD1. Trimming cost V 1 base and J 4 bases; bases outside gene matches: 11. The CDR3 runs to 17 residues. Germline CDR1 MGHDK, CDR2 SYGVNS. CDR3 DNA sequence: TGTGCCAGCAGTGAATTGGGTAGGGACAGGGCCGGGTACGAGCAGTACTTC. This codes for CASSELGRDRAGYEQYF.

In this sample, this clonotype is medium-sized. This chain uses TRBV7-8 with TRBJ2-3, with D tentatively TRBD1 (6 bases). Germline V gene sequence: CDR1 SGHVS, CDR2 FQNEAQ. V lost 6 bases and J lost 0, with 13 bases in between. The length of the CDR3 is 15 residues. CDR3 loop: CASRPNRASTDTQYF. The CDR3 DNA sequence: TGTGCCAGCAGGCCAAACAGGGCCAGCACAGATACGCAGTATTTT.

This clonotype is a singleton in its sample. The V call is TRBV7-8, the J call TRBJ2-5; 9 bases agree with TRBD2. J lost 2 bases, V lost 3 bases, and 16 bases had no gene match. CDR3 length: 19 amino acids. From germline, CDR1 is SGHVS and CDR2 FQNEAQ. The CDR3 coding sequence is TGTGCCAGCAGCTTGGTGTTTTGGCTAGCGGGGACTTTACAAGAGACCCAGTACTTC. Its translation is CASSLVFWLAGTLQETQYF.

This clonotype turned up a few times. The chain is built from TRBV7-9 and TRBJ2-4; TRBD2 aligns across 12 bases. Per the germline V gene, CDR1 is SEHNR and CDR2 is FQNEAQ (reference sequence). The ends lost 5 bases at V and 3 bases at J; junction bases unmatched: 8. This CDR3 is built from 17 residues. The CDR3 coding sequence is TGTGCCAGCAGCCCCTCTAGCGGGAGGGCGGACAAAAACATTCAGTACTTC. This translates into CASSPSSGRADKNIQYF.

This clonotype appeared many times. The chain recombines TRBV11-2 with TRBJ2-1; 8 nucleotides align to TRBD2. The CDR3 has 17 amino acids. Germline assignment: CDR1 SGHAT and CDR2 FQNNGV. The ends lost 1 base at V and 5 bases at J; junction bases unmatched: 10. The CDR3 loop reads CASSLAHSGLAHNEQFF. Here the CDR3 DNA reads TGTGCCAGCAGCTTAGCCCATTCAGGACTAGCCCACAATGAGCAGTTCTTC.

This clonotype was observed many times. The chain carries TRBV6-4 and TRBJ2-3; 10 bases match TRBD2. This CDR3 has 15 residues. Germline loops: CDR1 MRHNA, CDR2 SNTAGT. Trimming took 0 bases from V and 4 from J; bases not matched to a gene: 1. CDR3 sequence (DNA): TGTGCCAGCAGTGACTCGCTAGCGGGAGCAGATACGCAGTATTTT. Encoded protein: CASSDSLAGADTQYF.

CDR3 region: CASSPPPSSSYNEQFF. CDR3 DNA sequence: TGCGCCAGCAGCCCCCCCCCTTCTAGCTCCTACAATGAGCAGTTCTTC. This chain joins TRBV4-1 and TRBJ2-1; D gene uncertain. Trimming shortened V by 4 bases and J by 0 bases, and 13 bases separated the two germline ends. The germline V gene has CDR1 MGHRA and CDR2 YSYEKL. The CDR3 spans 16 residues.

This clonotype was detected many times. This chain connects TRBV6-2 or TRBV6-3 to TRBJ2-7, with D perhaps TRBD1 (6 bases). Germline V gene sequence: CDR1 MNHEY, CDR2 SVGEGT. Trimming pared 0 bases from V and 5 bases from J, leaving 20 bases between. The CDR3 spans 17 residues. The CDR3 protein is CASSYSLYTGRRNEQYF. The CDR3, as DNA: TGTGCCAGCAGTTACTCACTTTACACAGGGCGAAGGAACGAGCAGTACTTC.

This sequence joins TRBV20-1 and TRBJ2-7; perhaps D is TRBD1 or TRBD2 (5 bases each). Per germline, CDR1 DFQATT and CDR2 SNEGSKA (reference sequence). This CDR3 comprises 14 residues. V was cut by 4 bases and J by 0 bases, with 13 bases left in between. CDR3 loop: CSAKAGALSYEQYF. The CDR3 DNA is TGCAGTGCTAAGGCCGGGGCCCTCTCCTACGAGCAGTACTTC.

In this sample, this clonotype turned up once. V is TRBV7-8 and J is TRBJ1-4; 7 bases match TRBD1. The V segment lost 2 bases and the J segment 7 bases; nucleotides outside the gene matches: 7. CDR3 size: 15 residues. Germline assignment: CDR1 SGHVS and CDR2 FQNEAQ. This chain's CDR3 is CASSLNRGPSEKLFF. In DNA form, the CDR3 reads TGTGCCAGCAGCTTAAATAGGGGGCCATCTGAAAAACTGTTTTTT.

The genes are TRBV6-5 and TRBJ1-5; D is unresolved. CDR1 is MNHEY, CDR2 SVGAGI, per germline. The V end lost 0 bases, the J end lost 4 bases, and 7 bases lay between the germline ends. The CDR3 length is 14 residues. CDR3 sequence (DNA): TGTGCCAGCAGTTACTCGGGAAGGAATCAGCCCCAGCATTTT. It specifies CASSYSGRNQPQHF.

CDR3 bases: TGTGCCAGTAGTACTGGGACAGGGAGAAGAGAGACCCAGTACTTC. It codes for CASSTGTGRRETQYF. The chain links TRBV19 to TRBJ2-5; the match to TRBD1 covers 9 bases. Germline V gene sequence: CDR1 LNHDA, CDR2 SQIVND (reference sequence). V lost 4 bases to trimming and J lost 4 bases; unmatched junction nucleotides: 7. This CDR3 comprises 15 residues.

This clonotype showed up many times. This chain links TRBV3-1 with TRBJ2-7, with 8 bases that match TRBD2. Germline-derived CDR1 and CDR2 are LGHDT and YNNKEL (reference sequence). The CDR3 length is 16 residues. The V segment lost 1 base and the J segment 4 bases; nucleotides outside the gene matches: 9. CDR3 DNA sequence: TGTGCCAGCAGCCAAGGTTCGGGACTAGGTTTTTACGAGCAGTACTTC. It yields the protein CASSQGSGLGFYEQYF.

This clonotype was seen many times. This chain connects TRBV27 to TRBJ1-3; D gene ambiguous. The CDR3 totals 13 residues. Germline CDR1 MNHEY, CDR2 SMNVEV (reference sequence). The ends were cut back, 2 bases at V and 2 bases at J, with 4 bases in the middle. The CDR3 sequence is CASSLAAGNTIYF. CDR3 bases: TGTGCCAGCAGTTTAGCCGCTGGAAACACCATATATTTT.

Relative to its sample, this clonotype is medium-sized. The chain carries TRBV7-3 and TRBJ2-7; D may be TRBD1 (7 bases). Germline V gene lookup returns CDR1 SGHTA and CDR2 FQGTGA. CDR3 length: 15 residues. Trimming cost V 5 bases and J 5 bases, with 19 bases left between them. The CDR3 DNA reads TGTGCCAGCAGCCCATCATCCGACAGGGAGGACGAGCAGTACTTC. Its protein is CASSPSSDREDEQYF.

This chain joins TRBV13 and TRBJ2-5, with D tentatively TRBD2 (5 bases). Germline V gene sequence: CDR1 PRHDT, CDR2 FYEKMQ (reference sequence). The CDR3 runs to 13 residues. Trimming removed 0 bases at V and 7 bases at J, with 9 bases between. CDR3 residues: CASSLGRDGTQYF. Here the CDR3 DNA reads TGTGCCAGCAGCTTAGGCCGGGATGGGACCCAGTACTTC.

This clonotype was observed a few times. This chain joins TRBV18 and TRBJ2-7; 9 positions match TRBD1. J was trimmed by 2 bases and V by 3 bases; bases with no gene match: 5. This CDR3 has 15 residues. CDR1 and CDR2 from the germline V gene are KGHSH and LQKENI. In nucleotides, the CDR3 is TGTGCCAGCTCACCTACCCGACAGGGGGCCTACGAGCAGTACTTC. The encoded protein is CASSPTRQGAYEQYF.

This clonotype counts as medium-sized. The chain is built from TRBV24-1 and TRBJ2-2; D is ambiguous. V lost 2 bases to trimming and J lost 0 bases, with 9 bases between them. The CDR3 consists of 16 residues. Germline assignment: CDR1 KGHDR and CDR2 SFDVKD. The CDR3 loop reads CATSDSGSSNTGELFF. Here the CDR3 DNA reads TGTGCCACCAGTGATTCTGGATCCTCGAACACCGGGGAGCTGTTTTTT.

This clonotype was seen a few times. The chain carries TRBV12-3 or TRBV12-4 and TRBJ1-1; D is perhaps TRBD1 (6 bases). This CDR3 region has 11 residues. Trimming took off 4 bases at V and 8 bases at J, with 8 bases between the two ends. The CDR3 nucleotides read TGTGCCAGCAGTTCCGGGACAGAAGCTTTCTTT. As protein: CASSSGTEAFF.

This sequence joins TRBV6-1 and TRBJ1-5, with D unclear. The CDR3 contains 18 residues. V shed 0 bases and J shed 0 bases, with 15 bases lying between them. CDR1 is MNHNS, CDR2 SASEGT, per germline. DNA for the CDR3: TGTGCCAGCAGTGAAGCTGCGGGAGGAGTATATAGCAATCAGCCCCAGCATTTT. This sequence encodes CASSEAAGGVYSNQPQHF.

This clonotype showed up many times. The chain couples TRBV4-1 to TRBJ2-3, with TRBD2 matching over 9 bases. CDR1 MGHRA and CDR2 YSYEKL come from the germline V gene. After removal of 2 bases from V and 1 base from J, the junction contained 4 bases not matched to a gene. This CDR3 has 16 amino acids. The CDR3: CASSQQIAGGTDTQYF. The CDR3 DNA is TGCGCCAGCAGCCAACAGATAGCGGGAGGCACAGATACGCAGTATTTT.